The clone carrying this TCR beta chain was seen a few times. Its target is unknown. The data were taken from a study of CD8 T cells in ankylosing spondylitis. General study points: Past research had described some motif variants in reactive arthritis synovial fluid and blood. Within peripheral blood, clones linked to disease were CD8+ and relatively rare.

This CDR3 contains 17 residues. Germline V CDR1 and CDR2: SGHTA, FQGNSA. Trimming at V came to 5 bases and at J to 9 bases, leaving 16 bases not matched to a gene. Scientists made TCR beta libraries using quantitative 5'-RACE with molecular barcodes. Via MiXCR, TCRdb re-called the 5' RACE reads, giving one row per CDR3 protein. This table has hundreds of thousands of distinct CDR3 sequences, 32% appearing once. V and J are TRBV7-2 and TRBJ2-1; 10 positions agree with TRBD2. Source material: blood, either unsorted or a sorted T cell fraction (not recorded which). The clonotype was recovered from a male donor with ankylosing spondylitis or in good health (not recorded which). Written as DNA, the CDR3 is TGTGCCAGCAGCCCCTTTAGGCTTAGCGGGGGGCCGGGTGAGCAGTTCTTC. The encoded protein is CASSPFRLSGGPGEQFF. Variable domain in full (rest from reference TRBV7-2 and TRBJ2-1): GAGVSQSPSNKVTEKGKDVELRCDPISGHTALYWYRQSLGQGLEFLIYFQGNSAPDKSGLPSDRFSAERTGGSVSTLTIQRTQQEDSAVYLCASSPFRLSGGPGEQFFGPGTRLTVL.